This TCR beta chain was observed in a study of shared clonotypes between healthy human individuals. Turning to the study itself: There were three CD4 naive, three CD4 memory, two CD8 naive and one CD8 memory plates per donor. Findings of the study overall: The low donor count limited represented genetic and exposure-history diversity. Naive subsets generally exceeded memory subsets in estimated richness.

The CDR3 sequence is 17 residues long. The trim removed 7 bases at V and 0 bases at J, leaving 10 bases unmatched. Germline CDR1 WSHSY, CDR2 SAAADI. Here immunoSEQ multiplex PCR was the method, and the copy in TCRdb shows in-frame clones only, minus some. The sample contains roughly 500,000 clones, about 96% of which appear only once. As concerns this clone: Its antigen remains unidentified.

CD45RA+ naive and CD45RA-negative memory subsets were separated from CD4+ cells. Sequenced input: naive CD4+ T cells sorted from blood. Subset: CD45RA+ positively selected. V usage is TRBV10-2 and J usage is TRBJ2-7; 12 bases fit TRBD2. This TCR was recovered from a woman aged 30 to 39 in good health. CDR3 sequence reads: CASNRGTSGRSSYEQYF. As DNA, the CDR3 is TGCGCCAGCAACCGCGGGACTAGCGGGCGGAGCTCCTACGAGCAGTACTTC.